This TCR beta chain came from a study of cytomegalovirus exposure and HLA in healthy donors. Study-level findings and limits: When analyzed later, a missense DCLRE1C variant was found to be linked to TCR beta V- and J-gene trimming.

CDR1 SQVTM and CDR2 ANQGSEA come from the germline V gene. V shed 2 bases, J shed 8 bases, and the junction held 8 bases outside the gene matches. The CDR3 runs to 14 residues. As regards this clone: The antigen remains unidentified.

It was with 60 Vbeta and 13 Jbeta primers that the PCR ran. The method was immunoSEQ multiplex PCR; TCRdb's version includes in-frame clones alone and lacks a portion of them. Of around 80,000 clones listed, around three quarters were seen once; the top ten hold around 4.8%. Material for sequencing was PBMCs. The clonotype comes from a man aged 40-49 years in good health and CMV-seronegative. The V gene is TRBV29-1, the J gene TRBJ2-1; 8 bases line up with TRBD2. The DNA of the CDR3 is TGCAGCGTTGAAAGGGGTTCGGGACTAGATGAGCAGTTCTTC. It codes for CSVERGSGLDEQFF.